This is a list of T cell receptor beta chains from one sample in a study of radiation and T cells in renal cell carcinoma. Only in-frame clones appear in the TCRdb table, and some are missing; sequencing was by immunoSEQ multiplex PCR. The data contain more than 120,000 clones, 65% to 90% of them singletons. This material consisted of blood, taken from a patient whose treatment included radiotherapy and nephrectomy. All receptors come from a woman between 45 and 60 years old with renal cell carcinoma. CDR3s include the opening cysteine and the closing phenylalanine or tryptophan. A D gene is named only where the DNA matches it firmly. Size is omitted from some rows. Given values are once, few, many or a class for expanded clones.

J gene | D gene | V gene | clone size | CDR3 DNA | CDR3 protein
TRBJ1-4 | TRBD1 | TRBV19 | NA | TGTGCCAGTAGTATAGAGACAGGGGGCAATGAAAAACTGTTTTTT | CASSIETGGNEKLFF
TRBJ1-1 | NA | TRBV11-2 | NA | TGTGCCAGCAGCTTAGGCTCCTTTGGCACTGAAGCTTTCTTT | CASSLGSFGTEAFF
TRBJ1-1 | TRBD1 | TRBV15 | NA | TGTGCCACCAGCAGATGGGACAGGCGCAACACTGAAGCTTTCTTT | CATSRWDRRNTEAFF
TRBJ2-2 | TRBD2 | TRBV6-5 | NA | TGTGCCAGCAGAGCGGGAGGGAGCCAAACCGGGGAGCTGTTTTTT | CASRAGGSQTGELFF
TRBJ2-6 | NA | TRBV27 | few | TGTGCCAGCAGTACCGTTAGGGCCAACGTCCTGACTTTC | CASSTVRANVLTF
TRBJ2-1 | NA | TRBV6-1 | NA | TGTGCCAGCAGTGCCCAACTTAGCGAACCCAGTAGCGATGAGCAGTTCTTC | CASSAQLSEPSSDEQFF
TRBJ1-2 | NA | TRBV7-2 | medium-sized | TGTGCCAGCAGCCCGGTTCCCTGGTTCTTAGGTGGCTACACCTTC | CASSPVPWFLGGYTF
TRBJ2-2 | NA | TRBV10-1 | NA | TGCGCCAGCAGTGCTTCAAGACTAGGGTTCGGGGAGCTGTTTTTT | CASSASRLGFGELFF
TRBJ1-5 | TRBD1 | TRBV7-2 | NA | TGTGCCAGCAGCTCCGGACAGGGGGGCAATCAGCCCCAGCATTTT | CASSSGQGGNQPQHF
TRBJ1-4 | NA | TRBV30 | NA | TGTGCCTCGGAGAGGGACGGAAAACTGTTTTTT | CASERDGKLFF
TRBJ2-5 | NA | TRBV5-4 | NA | TGTGCCAGCAGCACCCCTGTCGAGGAGACCCAGTACTTC | CASSTPVEETQYF
TRBJ1-5 | NA | TRBV29-1 | few | TGCAGCGCCACTACCGGGGGTTTCAATCAGCCCCAGCATTTT | CSATTGGFNQPQHF
TRBJ1-5 | NA | TRBV5-5 | NA | TGTGCCAGCAGCCAAACGGAGGGGGTCAATCAGCCCCAGCATTTT | CASSQTEGVNQPQHF
TRBJ2-7 | NA | TRBV5-1 | NA | TGCGCCAGCAGCTTGGTAAGGGATGAGCAGTACTTC | CASSLVRDEQYF
TRBJ2-7 | TRBD2 | TRBV14 | NA | TGTGCCAGCAGTTCCTGGGGAGGGGCTTACGAGCAGTACTTC | CASSSWGGAYEQYF
TRBJ2-3 | NA | TRBV6-5 | few | TGTGCCAGCAGTTACAGGGCGGTTAGCACAGATACGCAGTATTTT | CASSYRAVSTDTQYF
TRBJ1-3 | TRBD1 | TRBV7-6 | NA | TGTGCCAGCAGCTTAGGGACAGGGAATGGAAACACCATATATTTT | CASSLGTGNGNTIYF
TRBJ2-2 | NA | TRBV5-3 | NA | TGTGCCAGAAGCCCCGAAAATGGACAGAGCCCGGTAGCCGATAACACCGGGGAGCTGTTTTTT | CARSPENGQSPVADNTGELFF
TRBJ1-2 | TRBD1 | TRBV14 | NA | TGTGCCAGCAGCCAACTGACAGGGAGCTATGGCTACACCTTC | CASSQLTGSYGYTF
TRBJ2-5 | TRBD1 | TRBV4-1 | NA | TGCGCCAGCAGTCAAGGGGACAGGGGAAAAGAGACCCAGTACTTC | CASSQGDRGKETQYF
TRBJ2-3 | TRBD1 | TRBV5-4 | NA | TGCGCCAGCAGCCAAGAAGGGACAGGGACTGGAGATACGCAGTATTTT | CASSQEGTGTGDTQYF
TRBJ2-7 | NA | TRBV19 | NA | TGTGCCAGTAGTATTGCGGGGACGGATCCCTACGAGCAGTACTTC | CASSIAGTDPYEQYF
TRBJ1-6 | NA | TRBV18 | NA | TGTGCCAGCTCACCACCGAGGAGCGGTGCTCCTGGAGCCCTCCACTTT | CASSPPRSGAPGALHF
TRBJ2-7 | NA | TRBV10-3 | NA | TGTGCCATCAGTGACTCGGGATACGAGCAGTACTTC | CAISDSGYEQYF
TRBJ2-3 | TRBD2 | TRBV14 | NA | TGTGCCAGCAGCCCCGTTTCCGCGGGAGGGCCAGATACGCAGTATTTT | CASSPVSAGGPDTQYF
TRBJ1-3 | NA | TRBV5-6 | NA | TGTGCCAGCAGCCTATTAGCCGGAAACACCATATATTTT | CASSLLAGNTIYF
TRBJ2-1 | TRBD2 | TRBV4-1 | NA | TGCGCCAGCAGAACCTTAAAAACCGGGACTAGCGGTACTGAGCAGTTCTTC | CASRTLKTGTSGTEQFF
TRBJ2-3 | NA | TRBV7-2 | NA | TGTGCCAGCAGCTTAGGGCAGGGGGGGACAGATACGCAGTATTTT | CASSLGQGGTDTQYF
TRBJ2-3 | NA | TRBV7-9 | NA | TGTGCCAGCAGCCCGACCCAAGATACGCAGTATTTT | CASSPTQDTQYF
TRBJ2-2 | TRBD1 | TRBV19 | NA | TGTGCCAGTAGGGCCGTACAGGGGAAAGCCACCGGGGAGCTGTTTTTT | CASRAVQGKATGELFF
TRBJ1-5 | TRBD1 | TRBV19 | NA | TGTGCCAGTATTCGGGACAGGGGTACCCAGCCCCAGCATTTT | CASIRDRGTQPQHF
TRBJ2-1 | NA | TRBV11-3 | NA | TGTGCCAGCAGCTTAGTCCCTAGCGATGAGCAGTTCTTC | CASSLVPSDEQFF
TRBJ2-4 | NA | TRBV10-3 | NA | TGTGCCATCAGTGAGTCGGACAGGAGGGTGGACATTCAGTACTTC | CAISESDRRVDIQYF
TRBJ2-3 | TRBD1 | TRBV5-6 | NA | TGTGCCAGCAACTTGCCGGTCCGGGACAGGGATACGCAGTATTTT | CASNLPVRDRDTQYF
TRBJ2-1 | NA | TRBV29-1 | NA | TGCAGCGGGACTGGGTTCGATGAGCAGTTCTTC | CSGTGFDEQFF
TRBJ2-2 | NA | TRBV15 | NA | TGTGCCAGTAAGCCTCGGAACACCGGGGAGCTGTTTTTT | CASKPRNTGELFF
TRBJ2-7 | NA | TRBV12-1 | NA | TGTGCCAGCAGCCCATTCCCCCTGAGCTACGAGCAGTACTTC | CASSPFPLSYEQYF
TRBJ2-5 | TRBD1 | TRBV27 | NA | TGTGCCAGCAGTTTGATGGACAGGTCGGAGACCCAGTACTTC | CASSLMDRSETQYF
TRBJ2-2 | NA | TRBV14 | NA | TGTGCCAGCAGCCAAGAATGGGGCACCGGGGAGCTGTTTTTT | CASSQEWGTGELFF
TRBJ2-7 | TRBD2 | TRBV7-2 | once | TGTGCCAGCAGCTTAGTTTATGGCGCCGGGGCTAGCGGGGACGCGAGTGCCTTC | CASSLVYGAGASGDASAF
TRBJ1-4 | NA | TRBV6-5 | NA | TGTGCCAGCAGTGGGAGGGCTAATGAAAAACTGTTTTTT | CASSGRANEKLFF
TRBJ2-7 | NA | TRBV5-6 | once | TGTGCCAGCAGCTTAGGGATCTCCTACGAGCAGTACTTC | CASSLGISYEQYF
TRBJ2-1 | NA | TRBV10-3 | NA | TGTGCCATCAGTCGGGGAGGAGCGGAATACAATGAGCAGTTCTTC | CAISRGGAEYNEQFF
TRBJ2-7 | NA | TRBV28 | NA | TGTGCCAGCAGTTTCGGCAGAAAGTCATACGAGCAGTACTTC | CASSFGRKSYEQYF
TRBJ2-7 | NA | TRBV5-1 | NA | TGCGCCAGCAGCTTGGACGGGGGTTCCTACGAGCAGTACTTC | CASSLDGGSYEQYF
TRBJ1-6 | NA | TRBV30 | NA | TGTGCCTGGAGTATTGGGGGCTCCTATAATTCACCCCTCCACTTT | CAWSIGGSYNSPLHF
TRBJ1-2 | TRBD1 | TRBV15 | NA | TGTGCCACCAGCAGAGATCTCGGGACAGTTACTAACTATGGCTACACCTTC | CATSRDLGTVTNYGYTF